The 11 T cell receptor beta chains in this list originate from one sample, sequenced in a study of T-cell memory formation after mild COVID-19. TCRdb processed the 5' RACE reads anew with MiXCR; each CDR3 protein has one entry. The data contain about 360,000 distinct CDR3 sequences, roughly 13% of them seen just once; the ten biggest clones take up 20% to 25%. Sequenced input: PBMCs or a T cell subset sorted from them (not recorded which). The receptors were sampled from a man aged 18 to 29 who had mild COVID-19 (a few samples of this study predate the infection). Cell type and time point are not known.

This clonotype was counted many times. The chain links TRBV5-6 to TRBJ1-4, with no clear D. This CDR3 is built from 13 residues. Trimming cost V 1 base and J 5 bases, with 6 bases left between them. Germline V gene data show CDR1 as SGHDT and CDR2 as YYEEEE. The CDR3 nucleotides are TGTGCCAGCAGCTTGAAGCCGAATGAAAAACTGTTTTTT. This codes for CASSLKPNEKLFF.

This clonotype was observed once. J is TRBJ2-7 and V is TRBV20-1, with a weak D call TRBD2 (6 bases). The CDR3 contains 13 residues. Germline V gives CDR1 DFQATT, CDR2 SNEGSKA (reference sequence). Trimming removed 3 bases from V and 2 bases from J, with 11 bases in between. In nucleotides, the CDR3 is TGCAGTGCTAGGGGGACTGCCACCTACGAGCAGTACTTC. Translated: CSARGTATYEQYF.

The genes are TRBV28 and TRBJ2-4; no clear D. The germline V gene has CDR1 MDHEN and CDR2 SYDVKM. The V and J ends lost 3 bases and 8 bases respectively, with 11 bases between them. The CDR3 length is 13 residues. CDR3 DNA sequence: TGTGCCAGCAGTTTTCTTGGCGGCCACATTCAGTACTTC. It is translated as CASSFLGGHIQYF.

The chain has TRBV12-3 or TRBV12-4 and TRBJ2-5; the D gene is possibly TRBD1 (6 bases). The V gene lost 3 bases and the J gene lost 7 bases, with 12 bases spanning the gap. The length of the CDR3 is 13 residues. CDR3 sequence reads: CASSFGQTGTQYF. The CDR3 nucleotides are TGTGCCAGCAGTTTTGGCCAGACAGGGACCCAGTACTTC.

The J gene is TRBJ2-7, the V gene TRBV6-2 or TRBV6-3, with 7 bases that match TRBD2. The CDR3 spans 14 residues. CDR1 and CDR2 (germline): MNHEY, SVGEGT. Trimming at V came to 7 bases and at J to 2 bases, leaving 8 bases not matched to a gene. The DNA for the CDR3 is TGTGCCAGCATTAAGGACGGGGGGACCTACGAGCAGTACTTC. Its protein product is CASIKDGGTYEQYF.

This clonotype was detected a few times. The chain uses TRBV12-3 or TRBV12-4 and TRBJ2-7, with D uncertain. V lost 4 bases and J 7 bases, leaving 17 bases between the germline ends. The CDR3 sequence is 14 residues long. The CDR3 region is CASSSDSALGEQYF. In DNA, the CDR3 is TGTGCCAGCAGTTCCGATTCGGCCCTGGGGGAGCAGTACTTC.

A single count supports this clonotype. The genes are TRBV7-2 and TRBJ1-2, with no clear D. V lost 2 bases to trimming and J lost 6 bases, with 10 bases between them. Germline CDR1 and CDR2: SGHTA and FQGNSA. This CDR3 contains 13 residues. CDR3: CASSLFGVDGYTF. For the CDR3, the DNA is TGTGCCAGCAGCTTATTCGGAGTGGATGGCTACACCTTC.

This clonotype was observed a few times. V usage is TRBV9 and J usage is TRBJ2-3, with 7 bases fitting TRBD1. CDR1 is SGDLS, CDR2 YYNGEE, per germline. V lost 0 bases, J lost 3 bases, and 1 base stayed unmatched. The CDR3 is 14 amino acids. As DNA, the CDR3 is TGTGCCAGCAGCGTAGGACAGGGAACAGATACGCAGTATTTT. It yields the protein CASSVGQGTDTQYF.

J is TRBJ2-1 and V is TRBV27; D remains ambiguous. This CDR3 has 14 residues. Per the germline V gene, CDR1 is MNHEY and CDR2 is SMNVEV (reference sequence). V lost 2 bases, J lost 8 bases, and 13 bases lay in between. The CDR3 DNA follows: TGTGCCAGCAGTTTAGGGAAGGGCGTTCATGAGCAGTTCTTC. Translating it yields CASSLGKGVHEQFF.

This chain links TRBV6-2 or TRBV6-3 with TRBJ1-6, with D possibly being TRBD1 (6 bases). The CDR3 contains 14 residues. Trimming cost V 2 bases and J 15 bases, with 17 bases left between them. CDR1 and CDR2 (germline): MNHEY, SVGEGT. CDR3: CASSYRPGDNLLHF. The CDR3 DNA reads TGTGCCAGCAGTTACCGGCCAGGGGATAACCTCCTCCACTTT.

In its sample, this clonotype was seen a few times. V gene TRBV7-3 combines with J gene TRBJ1-4; D remains ambiguous. Germline CDR1 reads SGHTA; CDR2 reads FQGTGA. Deletions cut 3 bases from V and 5 bases from J, with 10 bases between. This CDR3 is built from 14 residues. The CDR3 DNA is TGTGCCAGCAGCTTTGCCCGCAGGAATGAAAAACTGTTTTTT. This translates into CASSFARRNEKLFF.